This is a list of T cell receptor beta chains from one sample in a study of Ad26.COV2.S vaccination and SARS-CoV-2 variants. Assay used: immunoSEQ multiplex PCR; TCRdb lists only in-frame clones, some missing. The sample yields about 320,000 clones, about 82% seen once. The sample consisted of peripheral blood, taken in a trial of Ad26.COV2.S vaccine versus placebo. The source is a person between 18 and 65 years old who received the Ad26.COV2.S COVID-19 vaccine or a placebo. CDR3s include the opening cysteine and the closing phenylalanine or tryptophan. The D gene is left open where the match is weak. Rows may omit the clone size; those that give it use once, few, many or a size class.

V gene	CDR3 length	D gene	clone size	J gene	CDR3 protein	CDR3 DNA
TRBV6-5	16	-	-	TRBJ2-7	CASSYFASKSSYEQYF	TGTGCCAGCAGTTATTTCGCCAGTAAGAGCTCCTACGAGCAGTACTTC
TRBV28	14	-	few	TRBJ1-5	CASSWGRGYQPQHF	TGTGCCAGCTCATGGGGCAGGGGTTATCAGCCCCAGCATTTT
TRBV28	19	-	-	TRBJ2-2	CASRLPLALGHGNTGELFF	TGTGCCAGCAGACTTCCCTTGGCCTTGGGACACGGGAACACCGGGGAGCTGTTTTTT
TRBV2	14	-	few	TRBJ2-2	CASSAEGLGGELFF	TGTGCCAGCAGTGCCGAGGGGCTTGGCGGGGAGCTGTTTTTT
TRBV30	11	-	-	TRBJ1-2	CAWRASDGYTF	TGTGCCTGGCGGGCCTCCGACGGCTACACCTTC
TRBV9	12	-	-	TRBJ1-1	CASGTGGVGAFF	TGTGCCAGCGGAACCGGGGGCGTGGGAGCTTTCTTT
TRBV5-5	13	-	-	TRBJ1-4	CASSLMDGEKLFF	TGTGCCAGCAGCTTGATGGATGGTGAAAAACTGTTTTTT
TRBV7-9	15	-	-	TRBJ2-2	CASSPGRENTGELFF	TGTGCCAGCAGCCCCGGCAGGGAAAACACCGGGGAGCTGTTTTTT
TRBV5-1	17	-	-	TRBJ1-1	CASSLAALSRTYTEAFF	TGCGCCAGCAGCTTGGCAGCCTTATCCAGGACCTACACTGAAGCTTTCTTT
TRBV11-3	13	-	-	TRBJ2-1	CASSLGNWNEQFF	TGTGCCAGCAGCTTAGGTAATTGGAATGAGCAGTTCTTC
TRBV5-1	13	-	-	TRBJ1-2	CASSSGPSNGYTF	TGCGCCAGCAGCTCCGGGCCGTCGAATGGCTACACCTTC
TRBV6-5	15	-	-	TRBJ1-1	CASRRPGGAGAEAFF	TGTGCCAGCAGACGCCCGGGGGGGGCGGGCGCTGAAGCTTTCTTT
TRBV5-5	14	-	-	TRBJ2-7	CASSLGTRVREQYF	TGTGCCAGCAGCTTGGGTACCAGGGTGAGGGAGCAGTACTTC
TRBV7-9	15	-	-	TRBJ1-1	CASSLGHGGGTEAFF	TGTGCCAGCAGCTTAGGACATGGGGGAGGCACTGAAGCTTTCTTT
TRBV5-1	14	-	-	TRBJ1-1	CASSLGGGGTEAFF	TGCGCCAGCAGCTTGGGTGGGGGAGGGACTGAAGCTTTCTTT
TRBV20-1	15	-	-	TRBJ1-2	CSASYPGGAYYGYTF	TGCAGTGCTAGTTACCCGGGAGGGGCCTACTATGGCTACACCTTC
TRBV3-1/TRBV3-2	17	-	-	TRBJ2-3	CASSQGTFQASTDTQYF	TGTGCCAGCAGCCAAGGGACTTTCCAGGCTAGCACAGATACGCAGTATTTT
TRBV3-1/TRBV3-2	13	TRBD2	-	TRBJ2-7	CASSPGLAGEQYF	TGTGCCAGCAGCCCTGGACTAGCTGGCGAGCAGTACTTC
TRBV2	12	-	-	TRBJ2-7	CASSEAPYEQYF	TGTGCCAGCAGTGAAGCGCCATACGAGCAGTACTTC
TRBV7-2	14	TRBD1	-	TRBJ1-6	CASSLGAGGSPLHF	TGTGCCAGCAGCTTAGGGGCAGGGGGGTCACCCCTCCACTTT
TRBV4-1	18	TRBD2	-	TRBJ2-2	CASSQDSRLAKNTGELFF	TGCGCCAGCAGCCAAGATTCCCGACTAGCGAAGAACACCGGGGAGCTGTTTTTT
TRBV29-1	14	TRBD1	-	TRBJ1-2	CSVEDWTGGSGYTF	TGCAGCGTTGAAGATTGGACAGGGGGCTCTGGCTACACCTTC
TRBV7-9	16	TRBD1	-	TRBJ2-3	CASSPLGQGRRDTQYF	TGTGCCAGCAGCCCGTTGGGACAGGGAAGACGAGATACGCAGTATTTT
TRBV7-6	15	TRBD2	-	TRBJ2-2	CASSTGRGNTGELFF	TGTGCCAGCAGTACCGGGAGGGGGAACACCGGGGAGCTGTTTTTT
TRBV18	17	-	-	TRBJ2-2	CASSPPGSGPYTGELFF	TGTGCCAGCTCACCACCAGGTAGCGGACCTTACACCGGGGAGCTGTTTTTT
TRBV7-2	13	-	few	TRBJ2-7	CASSHPYAIERYF	TGTGCCAGCAGCCACCCGTACGCGATCGAGCGGTACTTC
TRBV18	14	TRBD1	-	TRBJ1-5	CASSQGQGRQPQHF	TGTGCCAGCTCACAGGGACAGGGACGACAGCCCCAGCATTTT
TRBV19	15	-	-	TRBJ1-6	CASSADGISYSPLHF	TGTGCCAGTAGTGCGGACGGGATCTCCTATTCACCCCTCCACTTT
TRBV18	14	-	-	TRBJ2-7	CASSPPNFLYEQYF	TGTGCCAGCTCACCACCTAATTTCCTCTACGAGCAGTACTTC
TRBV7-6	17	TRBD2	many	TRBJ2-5	CASSLANPAASGETQYF	TGTGCCAGCAGCTTAGCGAATCCGGCGGCTAGCGGGGAGACCCAGTACTTC
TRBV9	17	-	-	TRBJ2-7	CASSPEAVWGASYEQYF	TGTGCCAGCAGCCCCGAAGCAGTATGGGGGGCCTCCTACGAGCAGTACTTC
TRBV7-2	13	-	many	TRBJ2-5	CASSLALGQTQYF	TGTGCCAGCAGCTTAGCACTAGGGCAGACCCAGTACTTC
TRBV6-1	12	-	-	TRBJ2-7	CASSDRPYEQYF	TGTGCCAGCAGTGACCGTCCCTACGAGCAGTACTTC
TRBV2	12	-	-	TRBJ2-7	CASKEGEVEQYF	TGTGCCAGCAAAGAAGGGGAGGTCGAGCAGTACTTC
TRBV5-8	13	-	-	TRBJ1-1	CASSFPGGLGAFF	TGTGCCAGCAGCTTTCCCGGGGGCTTAGGAGCTTTCTTT
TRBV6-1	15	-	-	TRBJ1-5	CASSDAAGGNQPQHF	TGTGCCAGCAGTGATGCAGCGGGCGGCAATCAGCCCCAGCATTTT
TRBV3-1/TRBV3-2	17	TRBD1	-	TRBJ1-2	CASSPSYRGQGPYGYTF	TGTGCCAGCAGCCCAAGCTACAGGGGACAGGGACCCTATGGCTACACCTTC
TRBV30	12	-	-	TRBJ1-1	CAWGVMITEAFF	TGTGCCTGGGGGGTGATGATCACTGAAGCTTTCTTT
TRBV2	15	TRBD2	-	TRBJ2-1	CASRGRSGGGNEQFF	TGTGCCAGCAGGGGGCGGAGCGGGGGTGGCAATGAGCAGTTCTTC
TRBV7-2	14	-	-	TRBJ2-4	CASSLPRGVGAQYF	TGTGCCAGCAGCTTACCCCGCGGGGTCGGAGCTCAGTACTTC
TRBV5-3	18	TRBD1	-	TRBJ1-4	CATYRPRGQGKTNEKLFF	TGTGCCACCTACCGTCCGAGGGGACAGGGGAAAACCAATGAAAAACTGTTTTTT
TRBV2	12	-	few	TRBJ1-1	CASSEFQEEAFF	TGTGCCAGCAGTGAATTCCAGGAGGAAGCTTTCTTT
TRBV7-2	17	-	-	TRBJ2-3	CASSLANSGGVRDTQYF	TGTGCCAGCAGCTTAGCCAACTCAGGGGGGGTTAGGGATACGCAGTATTTT
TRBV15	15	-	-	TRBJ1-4	CATSREGFANEKLFF	TGTGCCACCAGCAGAGAGGGATTTGCTAATGAAAAACTGTTTTTT
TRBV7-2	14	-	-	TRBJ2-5	CASRGTGNRETQYF	TGTGCCAGCAGAGGGACGGGAAATCGGGAGACCCAGTACTTC
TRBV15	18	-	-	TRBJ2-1	CATSRDSAGPSSYNEQFF	TGTGCCACCAGCAGAGATTCGGCAGGACCAAGCTCCTACAATGAGCAGTTCTTC
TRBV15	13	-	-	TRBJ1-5	CATSLSRIQPQHF	TGTGCCACCAGCCTTAGCAGGATTCAGCCCCAGCATTTT
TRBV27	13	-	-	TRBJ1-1	CASSLRRNTEAFF	TGTGCCAGCAGTTTACGCAGGAACACTGAAGCTTTCTTT
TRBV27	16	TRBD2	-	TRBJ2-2	CASSYRLAGYTGELFF	TGTGCCAGCAGTTATAGACTAGCGGGGTACACCGGGGAGCTGTTTTTT
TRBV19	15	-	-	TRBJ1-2	CASSIQGTGGYGYTF	TGTGCCAGTAGTATACAGGGGACTGGGGGCTATGGCTACACCTTC